Listed below are T cell receptor beta chains from one sample, sequenced in a study of brain T cells in children with intractable seizures. Here immunoSEQ multiplex PCR was the method, and the copy in TCRdb shows in-frame clones only, minus some. The sample contains a few hundred thousand clones, roughly 93% of which appear only once. The input for sequencing was peripheral blood, taken 5 to 6 months after surgery. The receptors shown here come from a boy younger than two with tuberous sclerosis and intractable seizures. The CDR3 runs from the conserved cysteine through the conserved F or W. A D gene is named only where the DNA matches it firmly. Clone size is given for some rows only: seen once, a few or many times, or a class if the clone is expanded.

D,size,V,length,J,DNA,CDR3
TRBD1,-,TRBV18,14,TRBJ2-7,TGTGCCAGCTCACCACCGGGACAGAACTACGAGCAGTACTTC,CASSPPGQNYEQYF
-,-,TRBV4-2,15,TRBJ2-7,TGTGCCAGCAGCCAAGTGGGTCAGGGATTTTACGAGCAGTACTTC,CASSQVGQGFYEQYF
-,-,TRBV6-5,15,TRBJ2-7,TGTGCCAGCAGTTACTCGAAGACAGGCTACAACGAGCAGTACTTC,CASSYSKTGYNEQYF
TRBD1,-,TRBV7-9,19,TRBJ2-7,TGTGCCAGCAGCTTTTTAGGGTATTCAACAGGGGACCCCTTTTACGAGCAGTACTTC,CASSFLGYSTGDPFYEQYF
TRBD2,once,TRBV13,16,TRBJ2-1,TGTGCCAGCAGCTTAGGTGCTAGCGGGAGGTCTAGTGAGCAGTTCTTC,CASSLGASGRSSEQFF
-,few,TRBV9,15,TRBJ2-5,TGTGCCAGCAGCGCGGTCGGGGGTTTTCAAGAGACCCAGTACTTC,CASSAVGGFQETQYF
TRBD1,once,TRBV10-2,13,TRBJ1-1,TGCGCCAGCACAGGACAGGGGGCGACTGAAGCTTTCTTT,CASTGQGATEAFF
-,-,TRBV30,13,TRBJ1-1,TGTGCCTGGATTTCGGGGCGAGGCACTGAAGCTTTCTTT,CAWISGRGTEAFF
-,-,TRBV6-1,12,TRBJ2-3,TGTGCCAGCAGTGATAGCGTTGATACGCAGTATTTT,CASSDSVDTQYF
-,-,TRBV21-1,16,TRBJ2-7,TGTGCCAGCAGCAACCACCAAGGGACAGGGGCGTACGAGCAGTACTTC,CASSNHQGTGAYEQYF
-,-,TRBV15,13,TRBJ2-2,TGTGCCACCAGCCCGCGAAATTCCGGGGAGCTGTTTTTT,CATSPRNSGELFF
-,once,TRBV27,13,TRBJ2-5,TGTGCCAGCAGGGACTGGAGGTTAGAGACCCAGTACTTC,CASRDWRLETQYF
-,-,TRBV4-1,15,TRBJ2-3,TGCGCCAGCAGCCAAGACTCACGGGGCAAGGATACGCAGTATTTT,CASSQDSRGKDTQYF
-,-,TRBV27,14,TRBJ1-1,TGTGCCAGCAGTAAGTCCAGGGGAGGGACTGAAGCTTTCTTT,CASSKSRGGTEAFF
-,-,TRBV11-2,14,TRBJ1-5,TGTGCCAGCAGCGAGAGACAGGCCAATCAGCCCCAGCATTTT,CASSERQANQPQHF
TRBD1,once,TRBV4-1,18,TRBJ1-2,TGCGCCAGCAGCCAAGTTTACAGGGACAGGGGCGTCAACTATGGCTACACCTTC,CASSQVYRDRGVNYGYTF
-,-,TRBV5-5,13,TRBJ1-1,TGTGCCAGCAGCTTCCCAGGGTACACCGAAGCTTTCTTT,CASSFPGYTEAFF
TRBD1,-,TRBV2,16,TRBJ2-7,TGTGCCAGCAGTGAAGGCCCGGGACAGGGACCCTACGAGCAGTACTTC,CASSEGPGQGPYEQYF
-,-,TRBV7-9,17,TRBJ1-4,TGTGCCAGCAGCCCTAGGAACGGGGGCTCCAGGGACGAAAAACTGTTTTTT,CASSPRNGGSRDEKLFF
-,-,TRBV10-1,14,TRBJ2-2,TGCGCCAGCAGTGAGTCACCGGGAACCGGGGAGCTGTTTTTT,CASSESPGTGELFF
-,-,TRBV20-1,10,TRBJ2-7,TGCAGTGCTACCGGCCACGAGCAGTACTTC,CSATGHEQYF
-,-,TRBV6-5,14,TRBJ2-3,TGTGCCAGCAGTCCCAGTGGTAGCACAGATACGCAGTATTTT,CASSPSGSTDTQYF
TRBD1,-,TRBV7-9,14,TRBJ2-7,TGTGCCAGCAGCTTCCGGGACAGGGGCTACGAGCAGTACTTC,CASSFRDRGYEQYF
-,-,TRBV5-1,14,TRBJ2-1,TGCGCCAGCAGCTTTCCCGGGGGTTACAATGAGCAGTTCTTC,CASSFPGGYNEQFF
-,once,TRBV7-9,13,TRBJ1-1,TGTGCCAGCAGCTTCCGCCTGAACACTGAAGCTTTCTTT,CASSFRLNTEAFF
-,-,TRBV6-5,14,TRBJ2-1,TGTGCCAGCAGCCTCGGGACGCTCTACAATGAGCAGTTCTTC,CASSLGTLYNEQFF
TRBD1,-,TRBV12-3/TRBV12-4,13,TRBJ1-2,TGTGCCAGCAGCACCGGGACAGGCTATGGCTACACCTTC,CASSTGTGYGYTF
TRBD1,few,TRBV5-6,14,TRBJ1-2,TGTGCCAGCACCCTGGGGGGACAGGGGTATGGCTACACCTTC,CASTLGGQGYGYTF
-,-,TRBV7-8,14,TRBJ1-2,TGTGCCAGCAGCTTAGAGTTAGGGGTTGATGGCTACACCTTC,CASSLELGVDGYTF
-,-,TRBV19,16,TRBJ1-2,TGTGCCAGTAGTATGACTTCTTACAGCTCCTTCTATGGCTACACCTTC,CASSMTSYSSFYGYTF
TRBD2,-,TRBV27,15,TRBJ2-2,TGTGCCAGCAGTTCACTAGCGGTGAACACCGGGGAGCTGTTTTTT,CASSSLAVNTGELFF
-,-,TRBV12-2,17,TRBJ1-3,TGTGCAAGTCGCTTAGCTACCTCACAGGGAACGGGAAACACCATATATTTT,CASRLATSQGTGNTIYF
-,-,TRBV25-1,16,TRBJ1-1,TGTGCCAGCAGTGAGCTAGGGGCCCGGGGGCGCACTGAAGCTTTCTTT,CASSELGARGRTEAFF
-,-,TRBV14,15,TRBJ2-7,TGTGCCAGCAGCCAATTCGAGGACCCTGACTACGAGCAGTACTTC,CASSQFEDPDYEQYF
TRBD1,-,TRBV11-3,14,TRBJ2-7,TGTGCCAGCAGCCCGGGGGACAGGGGGTACGAGCAGTACTTC,CASSPGDRGYEQYF
-,-,TRBV5-1,19,TRBJ1-2,TGCGCCAGCAGCTTGGCCGATAAGCTAAACCTTGGGGCTAACTATGGCTACACCTTC,CASSLADKLNLGANYGYTF
TRBD1,-,TRBV11-3,20,TRBJ2-1,TGTGCCAGCAGCTTAGCGCTCGGGACAGGGGCCTATAATTCCTACAATGAGCAGTTCTTC,CASSLALGTGAYNSYNEQFF
TRBD1,-,TRBV4-2,15,TRBJ1-1,TGTGCCAGCAGCCAGGAACAGGGGAGGTTGACTGAAGCTTTCTTT,CASSQEQGRLTEAFF
TRBD2,-,TRBV14,18,TRBJ2-7,TGTGCCAGCAGCCAAGTCCATCTAGGTAGCGGGTACTCCTACGAGCAGTACTTC,CASSQVHLGSGYSYEQYF